The 4 T cell receptor beta chains below all came from one sample that was sequenced in a study of T-cell reconstitution after alpha-beta-depleted transplantation in children listed by TCRdb under 2016. The sample's treatment or condition label is to be understood as: allogeneic hematopoietic cell transplantation with graft depleted of TCRalphabeta T cells and CD19 B cells. Library preparation used PCR. Sequencing was carried out with an Illumina HiSeq 2500. TCR libraries were prepared with molecular barcoding, using unique molecular identifiers to normalize TCRbeta repertoire quantification. The public reads were quality trimmed at Q25 with fastp and then assembled into clones with MiXCR by TCRdb, keeping productive beta chains. Rows with one shared CDR3 protein collapse into an entry with the most common genes and DNA. The sample table records approximately 230,000 distinct CDR3 sequences; 20% to 30% of these occur just once. About 2.8% of the sample rests with the top ten.

The material sequenced was PBMCs, taken before TCRalphabeta/CD19-depleted stem cell transplant. The receptors originated from a girl aged 2 to 9 with Fanconi anemia, due to receive a stem cell transplant.

The V call is TRBV20-1, the J call TRBJ2-7, with 7 bases lining up with TRBD2. With V trimmed by 7 bases and J by 0 bases, 9 bases remained unmatched. Germline V lookup: CDR1 DFQATT, CDR2 SNEGSKA (reference sequence). This CDR3 region has 14 residues. This CDR3 reads CSGGRLASSYEQYF. CDR3 coding DNA: TGCAGTGGGGGTAGACTAGCAAGCTCCTACGAGCAGTACTTC.

This clonotype was recorded a few times. V usage is TRBV18 and J usage is TRBJ2-3; 10 bases map to TRBD1. Germline CDR1 reads KGHSH; CDR2 reads LQKENI. V dropped 3 bases and J dropped 2; count of bases not matched to a gene: 8. This CDR3 comprises 17 residues. The CDR3 loop is CASSPIPGQGITDTQYF. In DNA form, the CDR3 reads TGTGCCAGCTCACCGATACCGGGACAGGGGATCACAGATACGCAGTATTTT. Looking up the rest from reference TRBV18 and TRBJ2-3 gives the full variable domain: NAGVMQNPRHLVRRRGQEARLRCSPMKGHSHVYWYRQLPEEGLKFMVYLQKENIIDESGMPKERFSAEFPKEGPSILRIQQVVRGDSAAYFCASSPIPGQGITDTQYFGPGTRLTVL.

V is TRBV18 and J is TRBJ1-1, with D hard to call. Per the germline V gene, CDR1 is KGHSH and CDR2 is LQKENI. The V end was cut by 2 bases, the J end by 6 bases, with 7 bases between. The CDR3 is 12 amino acids. The CDR3 nucleotides read TGTGCCAGCTCACCAGGGATAGCTGAAGCTTTCTTT. This translates into CASSPGIAEAFF.

The sample holds many counts of this clonotype. This sequence joins TRBV6-1 and TRBJ2-5; tentatively, D is TRBD2 (6 bases). The V and J ends lost 6 bases and 2 bases respectively, with 19 bases between them. The CDR3 totals 16 residues. Germline V lookup: CDR1 MNHNS, CDR2 SASEGT. The CDR3 loop reads CASRRRTGLHQETQYF. CDR3 DNA sequence: TGTGCCAGCAGACGACGTACGGGACTCCATCAAGAGACCCAGTACTTC.